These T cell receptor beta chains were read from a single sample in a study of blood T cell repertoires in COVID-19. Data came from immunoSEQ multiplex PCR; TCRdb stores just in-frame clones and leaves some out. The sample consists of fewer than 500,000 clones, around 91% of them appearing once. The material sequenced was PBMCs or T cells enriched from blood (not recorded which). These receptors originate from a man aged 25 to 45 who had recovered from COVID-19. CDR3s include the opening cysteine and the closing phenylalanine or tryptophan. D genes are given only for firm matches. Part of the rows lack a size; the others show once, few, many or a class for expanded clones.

TGTGCCAGCAGCGTCGACAGGGGGCGAACCCATGGCTACACCTTC	CASSVDRGRTHGYTF	TRBD1	-	TRBJ1-2	TRBV11-2
TGCGCCAGCAGCCAGGATGGGACAGGGGGCCTGAACACTGAAGCTTTCTTT	CASSQDGTGGLNTEAFF	TRBD1	-	TRBJ1-1	TRBV4-1
TGCGCCAGCAGGAACATTGAGACCCAGTACTTC	CASRNIETQYF	-	-	TRBJ2-5	TRBV4-1
TGTGCCAGCAGTTCTTGGGGGGTCACCGGTCAGCCCCAGCATTTT	CASSSWGVTGQPQHF	-	-	TRBJ1-5	TRBV6-2/TRBV6-3
TGTGCCTGGAGTCCCCTAGAACTAGCGGGAGGGATGCAGTTCTTC	CAWSPLELAGGMQFF	TRBD2	-	TRBJ2-1	TRBV30
TGTGCCAGCAGCTTAGCACGGGGAAGCCAAGAGACCCAGTACTTC	CASSLARGSQETQYF	-	-	TRBJ2-5	TRBV7-2
TGTGCCAGCTCACCGGACAGTTCCGGGGCCAACGTCCTGACTTTC	CASSPDSSGANVLTF	-	-	TRBJ2-6	TRBV18
TGTGCCATCAGTGGGGGGGTTGAGACAGATACGCAGTATTTT	CAISGGVETDTQYF	-	-	TRBJ2-3	TRBV10-3
TGTGCCAGCAGCCTGCAGAATATGAACACTGAAGCTTTCTTT	CASSLQNMNTEAFF	-	-	TRBJ1-1	TRBV7-9
TGTGCCAGCAGCAAAGCTGACAGGGGGCGGATGAACACTGAAGCTTTCTTT	CASSKADRGRMNTEAFF	-	once	TRBJ1-1	TRBV21-1
TGTGCCAGCAGCTTACGTATCTCTGGGGCCAACGTCCTGACTTTC	CASSLRISGANVLTF	-	-	TRBJ2-6	TRBV7-3
TGCGCCAGCAGCTTGCGGAGCCCGAACACTGAAGCTTTCTTT	CASSLRSPNTEAFF	-	-	TRBJ1-1	TRBV5-1
TGCGCCAGCAGTGGAGGGGGAACGCAGTATTTT	CASSGGGTQYF	-	-	TRBJ2-3	TRBV10-2
TGTGCCAGCAGTTTACGTGTTGATCAGCCCCAGCATTTT	CASSLRVDQPQHF	-	-	TRBJ1-5	TRBV27
TGTGCCAGCAGCCCCCGGACTAGCGGGATTGGCGAGCAGTACTTC	CASSPRTSGIGEQYF	TRBD2	-	TRBJ2-7	TRBV9
TGCGCCAGCAGAGTAGCGGGAGGGTTAGATACGCAGTATTTT	CASRVAGGLDTQYF	TRBD2	-	TRBJ2-3	TRBV5-1
TGTGCCATCAGTCCAGGGAACTATGGCTACACCTTC	CAISPGNYGYTF	-	-	TRBJ1-2	TRBV10-3
TGCGCCAGCAGCTTGGGAGGGGAGGGGGGCAATCAGCCCCAGCATTTT	CASSLGGEGGNQPQHF	-	few	TRBJ1-5	TRBV5-1
TGTGCCAGCAAGACAGTACTCACCGGGGAGCTGTTTTTT	CASKTVLTGELFF	-	-	TRBJ2-2	TRBV6-5
TGTGCCAGCAGCCTAACAGGGGGCGAGGCTAATGAAAAACTGTTTTTT	CASSLTGGEANEKLFF	TRBD1	once	TRBJ1-4	TRBV5-4
TGTGCCAGAAGCCCGGGGACTAGCAGGGGGGAGACCCAGTACTTC	CARSPGTSRGETQYF	TRBD2	-	TRBJ2-5	TRBV5-3
TGTGCCAGCAGCCCGGGACAGGGTGGCTACACCTTC	CASSPGQGGYTF	TRBD1	-	TRBJ1-2	TRBV3-1/TRBV3-2
TGTGCCAGCAGTAGGACAGGGGTCGGAGCTTTCTTT	CASSRTGVGAFF	TRBD1	once	TRBJ1-1	TRBV28
TGTGCCAGTAGTGATCGGTACAGGCTAAATGAAAAACTGTTTTTT	CASSDRYRLNEKLFF	-	-	TRBJ1-4	TRBV19
TGTGCCAGCAGGCCTACAGGACAGAAGTCCTACGAGCAGTACTTC	CASRPTGQKSYEQYF	-	-	TRBJ2-7	TRBV28
TGTGCCAGCCATATGGACAGGGGGCAAGGCTACACCTTC	CASHMDRGQGYTF	TRBD1	-	TRBJ1-2	TRBV2
TGTGCCAGCAGTTTCGCCAGGGGAAGAGGTTCACCCCTCCACTTT	CASSFARGRGSPLHF	-	once	TRBJ1-6	TRBV27
TGTGCCAGCTCACCTACTCCGGGACTAGCGGATTACAATGAGCAGTTCTTC	CASSPTPGLADYNEQFF	TRBD2	-	TRBJ2-1	TRBV18
TGTGCCAGCAGCCCCCGACAGGCCCTGGGCACTGAAGCTTTCTTT	CASSPRQALGTEAFF	-	-	TRBJ1-1	TRBV11-2
TGTGCCAGCAGCTTGGAGGGGGCCGGGGAGACCCAGTACTTC	CASSLEGAGETQYF	TRBD1	-	TRBJ2-5	TRBV5-4
TGTGCCAGCAGCTTATCGGTCAGGGCGGCTTCTGGAAACACCATATATTTT	CASSLSVRAASGNTIYF	-	-	TRBJ1-3	TRBV7-8
TGCAGTGCCTCGCCAGGCGGGGAGCTGTTTTTT	CSASPGGELFF	-	-	TRBJ2-2	TRBV20-1
TGCGCCAGCAGCTTGGGGCGCGCTAGCGGGAGATCCTACAATGAGCAGTTCTTC	CASSLGRASGRSYNEQFF	TRBD2	-	TRBJ2-1	TRBV5-1
TGTGCCAGCAGCCAAGCCCGGGACTGGAAGAACAATGAGCAGTTCTTC	CASSQARDWKNNEQFF	-	-	TRBJ2-1	TRBV3-1/TRBV3-2
TGTGCCAGCAGTGAGACTGCGTATAATTCACCCCTCCACTTT	CASSETAYNSPLHF	-	-	TRBJ1-6	TRBV6-4
TGTGCCAGCAGTTACTCGATAGCGGAGCCCCTACCCTCCTACTTC	CASSYSIAEPLPSYF	-	-	TRBJ2-7	TRBV6-5
TGTGCCAGCAGCTTAGTTTTCAGAACGAACACTGAAGCTTTCTTT	CASSLVFRTNTEAFF	-	-	TRBJ1-1	TRBV7-2
TGTGCCAGCAGCGTAAGGGGTTCGGATACGCAGTATTTT	CASSVRGSDTQYF	-	-	TRBJ2-3	TRBV9
TGTGCCAGTAGTCCCAGGGACAGGGCCGGGTATAGCAATCAGCCCCAGCATTTT	CASSPRDRAGYSNQPQHF	TRBD1	-	TRBJ1-5	TRBV19
TGTGCCAGCAGGCTACAGGGGCCTGTCTACGAGCAGTACTTC	CASRLQGPVYEQYF	TRBD1	few	TRBJ2-7	TRBV28